Each of the 2 T cell receptor beta chains below was sequenced from the same sample in a study of patients and donors after allogeneic stem cell transplantation (dated by TCRdb to about 2020). The library relied on RT-PCR. For sequencing, a NextSeq 550 was employed. The raw public data were reprocessed by TCRdb itself: fastp quality trimming at Q25, MiXCR clonotype calling, in-frame beta chains only. Rows are combined by CDR3 protein, so each entry shows the most common genes and DNA. The sample contains roughly 880,000 distinct CDR3 sequences, about 20% of them found a single time. 5% to 6.5% of the sample rests with the top ten. Sequencing input: blood, either unsorted or a sorted T cell fraction (not recorded which). The receptors stem from a human donor who was either an allogeneic HSCT recipient or a stem cell or donor lymphocyte infusion donor (not recorded which). It is not recorded whose cells these are; they may come from a transplant donor.

This chain connects TRBV14 to TRBJ2-2; D ambiguous. The CDR3 runs to 16 residues. V was clipped by 2 bases and J by 1 base, with 11 bases between them. CDR1 and CDR2 from the germline V gene are SGHDN and FVKESK. CDR3 amino acids: CASSQLGKMNTGELFF. CDR3 DNA sequence: TGTGCCAGCAGCCAATTGGGTAAAATGAACACCGGGGAGCTGTTTTTT. Filled out from reference TRBV14 and TRBJ2-2, the complete variable domain reads EAGVTQFPSHSVIEKGQTVTLRCDPISGHDNLYWYRRVMGKEIKFLLHFVKESKQDESGMPNNRFLAERTGGTYSTLKVQPAELEDSGVYFCASSQLGKMNTGELFFGEGSRLTVL.

This clonotype came up a few times. This chain connects TRBV20-1 to TRBJ1-3, with D unclear. Germline V gene data show CDR1 as DFQATT and CDR2 as SNEGSKA (reference sequence). This CDR3 is built from 13 residues. Trimming pared 3 bases from V and 0 bases from J, leaving 6 bases between. CDR3 in DNA: TGCAGTGCTAGTGAGCACTCTGGAAACACCATATATTTT. It specifies CSASEHSGNTIYF.